Sequencing of this T cell receptor (beta chain) was carried out in a study of T cell changes during pregnancy in multiple sclerosis. The table came from immunoSEQ multiplex PCR; TCRdb's copy has only in-frame clones and leaves some out. This table holds some 85,000 clones, nearly 95% found once. The receptor was derived from a female donor with multiple sclerosis, enrolled in a pregnancy study. Sequenced material: peripheral blood, taken in the second trimester of pregnancy.

CDR3 nucleotide sequence: TGTGCCAGCAGTGTGCCGCCCGCACATCACTCCTACGAGCAGTACTTC. Protein: CASSVPPAHHSYEQYF. V and J are TRBV6-1 and TRBJ2-7; no reliable D call. The CDR3 has 16 amino acids. Germline lookup yields CDR1 MNHNS and CDR2 SASEGT. Trimming left V 4 bases short and J 0 bases short, with 16 bases between.